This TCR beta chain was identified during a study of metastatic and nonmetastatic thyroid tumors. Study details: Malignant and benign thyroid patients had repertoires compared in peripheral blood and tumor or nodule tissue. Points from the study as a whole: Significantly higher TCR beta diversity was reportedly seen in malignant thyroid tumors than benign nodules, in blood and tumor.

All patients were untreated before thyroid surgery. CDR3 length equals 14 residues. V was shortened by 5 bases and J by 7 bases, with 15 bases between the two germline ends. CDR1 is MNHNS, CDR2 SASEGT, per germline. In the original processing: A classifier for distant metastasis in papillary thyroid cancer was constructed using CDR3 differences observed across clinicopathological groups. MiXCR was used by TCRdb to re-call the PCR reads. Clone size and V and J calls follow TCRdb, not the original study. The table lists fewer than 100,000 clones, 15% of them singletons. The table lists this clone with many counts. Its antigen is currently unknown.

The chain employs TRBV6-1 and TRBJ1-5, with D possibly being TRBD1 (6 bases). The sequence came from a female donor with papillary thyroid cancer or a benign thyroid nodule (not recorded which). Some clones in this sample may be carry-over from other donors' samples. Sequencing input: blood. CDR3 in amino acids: CASSSTGSIQPQHF. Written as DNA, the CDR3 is TGTGCCAGCAGTTCAACAGGGTCTATCCAGCCCCAGCATTTT.